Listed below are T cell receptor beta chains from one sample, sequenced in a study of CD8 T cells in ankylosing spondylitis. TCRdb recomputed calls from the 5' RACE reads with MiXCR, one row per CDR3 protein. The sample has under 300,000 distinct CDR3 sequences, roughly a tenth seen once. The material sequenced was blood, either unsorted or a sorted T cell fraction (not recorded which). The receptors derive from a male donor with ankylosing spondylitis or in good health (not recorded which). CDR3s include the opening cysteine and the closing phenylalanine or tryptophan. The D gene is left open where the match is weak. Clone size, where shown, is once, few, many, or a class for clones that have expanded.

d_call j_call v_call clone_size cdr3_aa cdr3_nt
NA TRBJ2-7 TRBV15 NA CATSRDVSSSSYEQYF TGTGCCACCAGCAGAGATGTGTCAAGCTCCTCCTACGAGCAGTACTTC
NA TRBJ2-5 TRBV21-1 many CASSPRRGLRETQYF TGTGCCAGCAGCCCCCGCAGGGGGCTCCGAGAGACCCAGTACTTC
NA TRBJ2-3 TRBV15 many CATSRESGGDTQYF TGTGCCACCAGCAGAGAGAGCGGCGGAGATACGCAGTATTTT
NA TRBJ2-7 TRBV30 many CAWSVPGSSYEQYF TGTGCCTGGAGTGTACCTGGGAGCTCCTACGAGCAGTACTTC
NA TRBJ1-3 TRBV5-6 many CASSLVPGNTIYF TGTGCCAGCAGCTTGGTCCCGGGAAACACCATATATTTT
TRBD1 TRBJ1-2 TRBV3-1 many CASSPTLRQGIYGYTF TGTGCCAGCAGCCCTACCCTTCGACAGGGTATCTATGGCTACACCTTC
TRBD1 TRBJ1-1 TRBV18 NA CTSSQRGTDTEAFF TGTACCAGCTCACAACGCGGGACAGACACTGAAGCTTTCTTT
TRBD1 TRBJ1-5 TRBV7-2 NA CACSLTGYSNQPQHF TGTGCCTGCAGCTTGACAGGGTATAGCAATCAGCCCCAGCATTTT
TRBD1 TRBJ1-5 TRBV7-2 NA CASSQDRGDPQHF TGTGCCAGCAGCCAGGACAGGGGTGACCCCCAGCATTTT
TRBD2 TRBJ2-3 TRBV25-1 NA CASSEGSGGAGKLSDTQYF TGTGCCAGCAGTGAAGGAAGCGGGGGGGCCGGAAAATTATCAGATACGCAGTATTTT
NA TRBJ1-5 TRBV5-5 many CASSTAVQSPQHF TGTGCCAGCAGCACAGCCGTGCAGTCCCCCCAGCATTTT
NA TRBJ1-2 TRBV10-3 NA CAISDDRYYGHTF TGTGCCATCAGTGACGACAGGTACTATGGCCACACCTTC
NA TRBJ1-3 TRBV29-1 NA CSVERGSGNTIYF TGCAGCGTTGAACGGGGGTCTGGAAACACCATATATTTT
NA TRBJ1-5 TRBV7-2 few CASSLAGRQVHQPQHF TGTGCCAGCAGCTTAGCGGGAAGGCAGGTACATCAGCCCCAGCATTTT
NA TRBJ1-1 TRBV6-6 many CASSRAYTEAFF TGTGCCAGCAGCCGGGCCTACACTGAAGCTTTCTTT
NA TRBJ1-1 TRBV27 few CASTSMGVNTEAFF TGTGCCAGCACCTCTATGGGGGTGAACACTGAAGCTTTCTTT
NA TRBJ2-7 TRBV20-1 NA CSAIRVGVEQYF TGCAGTGCTATCAGGGTCGGGGTCGAGCAGTACTTC
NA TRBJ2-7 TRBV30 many CACRPISYEQYF TGTGCCTGTCGACCTATTTCCTACGAGCAGTACTTC
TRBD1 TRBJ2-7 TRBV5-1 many CASSLGQGSLYEQYF TGCGCCAGCAGCTTAGGACAGGGAAGTTTATACGAGCAGTACTTC
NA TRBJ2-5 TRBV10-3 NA CAISESGGTQYF TGTGCCATCAGTGAGTCGGGCGGGACCCAGTACTTC